Sequencing of this T cell receptor (beta chain) was carried out in a study of lung T cells in sarcoidosis with Löfgren's syndrome. About the study: Löfgren's syndrome patients were the main repertoire analysis focus.

V lost 5 bases and J lost 6; bases outside the gene matches: 6. Germline V gene sequence: CDR1 KGHDR, CDR2 SFDVKD. There are 15 residues in the CDR3. Whole-study findings and limits: Shared TRAV12-1 and TRBV2 CDR3 motifs across Löfgren's syndrome patients reportedly suggested public CD4+ TCRs.

TCRdb re-called the reads with MiXCR, one entry per CDR3 protein. The data show about 63,000 distinct CDR3 sequences, with 20% to 25% seen just once and approximately 2.4% held by the top ten. In this sample, this clonotype turned up a few times. Its antigen is unknown. This chain uses TRBV24-1 with TRBJ2-2; 9 bases align to TRBD1. The sample comprised CD4+ T cells from PBMCs. The clonotype was recovered from a human donor with sarcoidosis (Löfgren's syndrome or another form), or a control subject (not recorded which). CDR3 sequence (DNA): TGTGCCACCAGTGCTGCGACAGGGGGATCCGGGGAGCTGTTTTTT. It translates to CATSAATGGSGELFF.